This is a list of T cell receptor beta chains from one sample in a study of blood T cell repertoires in COVID-19. Only in-frame clones appear in the TCRdb table, and some are missing; sequencing was by immunoSEQ multiplex PCR. Of 73,000 or so clones in the sample, approximately 83% were seen once. Sequencing used peripheral blood. The receptor source for this set is a woman aged 55-75 years with acute or convalescent COVID-19. CDR3s include the opening cysteine and the closing phenylalanine or tryptophan. Fields, in order: CDR3 protein, CDR3 DNA, J gene, clone size, D gene, V gene. A D gene is named only where the DNA matches it firmly. Not all rows give a size; the values are once, few, many and, for expanded clones, a class.

CDR3 protein: CASSYSPTGTNYGYTF
CDR3 DNA: TGTGCCAGCAGTTATTCCCCGACAGGGACTAACTATGGCTACACCTTC
J gene: TRBJ1-2
clone size: .
D gene: TRBD1
V gene: TRBV6-6

CDR3 protein: CASYRTGPTEAFF
CDR3 DNA: TGTGCCAGCTACCGGACAGGACCAACTGAAGCTTTCTTT
J gene: TRBJ1-1
clone size: .
D gene: TRBD1
V gene: TRBV2

CDR3 protein: CASSPPMGHPSYNEQFF
CDR3 DNA: TGTGCCAGCTCACCCCCGATGGGGCACCCATCCTACAATGAGCAGTTCTTC
J gene: TRBJ2-1
clone size: once
D gene: .
V gene: TRBV18

CDR3 protein: CASSLVAGVNTGELFF
CDR3 DNA: TGCGCCAGCAGCTTGGTGGCAGGGGTGAACACCGGGGAGCTGTTTTTT
J gene: TRBJ2-2
clone size: .
D gene: .
V gene: TRBV5-1

CDR3 protein: CATSRDREQYF
CDR3 DNA: TGTGCCACCAGCAGAGACAGGGAGCAGTACTTC
J gene: TRBJ2-7
clone size: .
D gene: .
V gene: TRBV15

CDR3 protein: CASRHGGGENEKLFF
CDR3 DNA: TGTGCCAGCAGACACGGGGGGGGCGAAAATGAAAAACTGTTTTTT
J gene: TRBJ1-4
clone size: .
D gene: .
V gene: TRBV6-5

CDR3 protein: CASSIDRSRDSLNQPQHF
CDR3 DNA: TGTGCCAGTAGTATAGATAGGAGCCGGGACAGTCTAAATCAGCCCCAGCATTTT
J gene: TRBJ1-5
clone size: .
D gene: TRBD1
V gene: TRBV19

CDR3 protein: CASSRNGRGDQPQHF
CDR3 DNA: TGTGCCAGCAGCCGAAACGGCAGGGGAGATCAGCCCCAGCATTTT
J gene: TRBJ1-5
clone size: .
D gene: .
V gene: TRBV2

CDR3 protein: CASSRTGNHEKLFF
CDR3 DNA: TGTGCCAGCAGCAGGACAGGGAACCATGAAAAACTGTTTTTT
J gene: TRBJ1-4
clone size: .
D gene: TRBD1
V gene: TRBV7-6

CDR3 protein: CATSESLASTQFF
CDR3 DNA: TGTGCCACCAGTGAATCTCTAGCGTCTACGCAGTTCTTC
J gene: TRBJ2-1
clone size: .
D gene: .
V gene: TRBV24-1

CDR3 protein: CASSLKGGTVTYGYTF
CDR3 DNA: TGTGCCAGCAGCTTAAAAGGCGGGACAGTTACTTATGGCTACACCTTC
J gene: TRBJ1-2
clone size: .
D gene: TRBD1
V gene: TRBV7-2

CDR3 protein: CASSHRVKGADTQYF
CDR3 DNA: TGTGCCAGCAGCCATCGAGTCAAAGGGGCCGATACGCAGTATTTT
J gene: TRBJ2-3
clone size: .
D gene: .
V gene: TRBV3-1/TRBV3-2